This is a list of T cell receptor beta chains from one sample in a study of molecular identifiers for immune sequencing clone quantification. TCRdb reprocessed the PCR reads with MiXCR, giving one entry per CDR3 protein. Of more than 250,000 distinct CDR3 sequences in the sample, around 21% were seen once. Sequencing was carried out using naive CD8+ T cells from blood, with Jurkat cell RNA spiked in. The receptors here all came from a human donor in good health. Some libraries in this study had Jurkat cell RNA spiked in. CDR3s include the opening cysteine and the closing phenylalanine or tryptophan. Each record gives: V gene, J gene, D gene, clone size, CDR3 DNA, CDR3 protein. A D gene is named only where the DNA matches it firmly. Clone size is given for some rows only: seen once, a few or many times, or a class if the clone is expanded.

V gene: TRBV6-2/TRBV6-3; J gene: TRBJ1-1; D gene: NA; clone size: many; CDR3 DNA: TGTGCCAGCAGGGGACCGAGGAACACTGAAGCTTTCTTT; CDR3 protein: CASRGPRNTEAFF
V gene: TRBV12-3/TRBV12-4; J gene: TRBJ2-3; D gene: NA; clone size: few; CDR3 DNA: TGTGCCAGCAGTTTAGCGCAGGGGGGCAGCACAGATACGCAGTATTTT; CDR3 protein: CASSLAQGGSTDTQYF
V gene: TRBV27; J gene: TRBJ2-4; D gene: NA; clone size: many; CDR3 DNA: TGTCCCGTGAAAGGTCTCCCCAAAAACATTCAGTACTTC; CDR3 protein: CPVKGLPKNIQYF
V gene: TRBV7-8; J gene: TRBJ2-5; D gene: NA; clone size: NA; CDR3 DNA: TGTGCCAGCGGCCTCCGGGGGGCGGGGGACTACCAAGAGACCCAGTACTTC; CDR3 protein: CASGLRGAGDYQETQYF
V gene: TRBV15; J gene: TRBJ2-3; D gene: NA; clone size: many; CDR3 DNA: TGTGCCACTACGGTCCAGGGGTGGACAGATACGCAGTATTTT; CDR3 protein: CATTVQGWTDTQYF
V gene: TRBV20-1; J gene: TRBJ2-7; D gene: TRBD1; clone size: few; CDR3 DNA: TGCAGTGCTAGGCTGGACAGGGGCTCCTACGAGCAGTACTTC; CDR3 protein: CSARLDRGSYEQYF
V gene: TRBV20-1; J gene: TRBJ2-3; D gene: NA; clone size: many; CDR3 DNA: TGCAGTGCTAGGCGGGACAGCGAGAGCACAGATACGCAGTATTTT; CDR3 protein: CSARRDSESTDTQYF
V gene: TRBV6-1; J gene: TRBJ2-7; D gene: TRBD1; clone size: NA; CDR3 DNA: TGTGCCAGCAGTGAACTTCCTGGACAGGGGTTATTTTCCTACGAGCAGTACTTC; CDR3 protein: CASSELPGQGLFSYEQYF
V gene: TRBV30; J gene: TRBJ2-3; D gene: NA; clone size: few; CDR3 DNA: TGTGCCTGGAGTGTTGGGGTTTCTAGCACAGATACGCAGTATTTT; CDR3 protein: CAWSVGVSSTDTQYF
V gene: TRBV9; J gene: TRBJ2-5; D gene: NA; clone size: many; CDR3 DNA: TGTGCCAGCAGCGTAGGAGATTTCCAAGAGACCCAGTACTTC; CDR3 protein: CASSVGDFQETQYF